A selection of T cell receptor beta chains follows, all from one sample in a study of blood T cells in healthy people across ages. TCRdb reprocessed the 5' RACE reads with MiXCR, giving one entry per CDR3 protein. The sample lists some 690,000 distinct CDR3 sequences; 20% to 25% were seen once. Sequenced sample: blood. These receptors all come from a man aged 70 or older in good health. Both conserved end residues are part of each CDR3. The order of the fields is V gene, clone size, J gene, D gene, CDR3 protein, CDR3 DNA. The D gene is left open where the match is weak. Not all rows give a size; the values are once, few, many and, for expanded clones, a class.

TRBV6-1,-,TRBJ1-4,TRBD1,CASREGAGEEKLFF,TGTGCCAGCAGGGAGGGGGCGGGGGAAGAAAAACTGTTTTTT
TRBV7-8,-,TRBJ2-1,TRBD1,CASSSGTGQYNEQFF,TGTGCCAGCAGCTCGGGGACAGGCCAGTACAATGAGCAGTTCTTC
TRBV18,-,TRBJ1-1,-,CASSPPLSGSEAFF,TGTGCCAGCTCACCACCGCTGTCGGGATCTGAAGCTTTCTTT
TRBV20-1,few,TRBJ1-5,TRBD1,CSASDRGRPNQPQHF,TGCAGTGCGTCCGACAGGGGGCGACCCAATCAGCCCCAGCATTTT
TRBV10-3,few,TRBJ2-4,-,CAISESRDTHHKNIQYF,TGTGCCATCAGTGAGTCTAGGGACACCCACCACAAAAACATTCAGTACTTC
TRBV15,-,TRBJ1-4,-,CATSTQGLSNEKLFF,TGTGCCACCAGCACCCAAGGGTTGTCTAATGAAAAACTGTTTTTT
TRBV3-1,many,TRBJ2-1,TRBD1,CASSLTGTGYNEQFF,TGTGCCAGCAGCCTCACCGGGACAGGCTACAATGAGCAGTTCTTC
TRBV2,-,TRBJ1-1,-,CASRAIIRNTEAFF,TGTGCCAGCAGGGCTATCATAAGGAACACTGAAGCTTTCTTT
TRBV20-1,-,TRBJ2-7,TRBD2,CSARDLRGLESYEQYF,TGCAGTGCTAGAGATCTTAGAGGACTAGAATCCTACGAGCAGTACTTC
TRBV9,few,TRBJ2-2,-,CASSVGRNTGELFF,TGTGCCAGCAGCGTCGGACGGAACACCGGGGAGCTGTTTTTT
TRBV5-6,few,TRBJ1-6,-,CASSSLWTASAYNSPLHF,TGTGCCAGCAGCTCCCTTTGGACTGCTAGCGCCTATAATTCACCCCTCCACTTT
TRBV7-8,few,TRBJ2-3,TRBD1,CASSVRDRGSTDTQYF,TGTGCCAGCAGCGTCCGGGACAGGGGGAGCACAGATACGCAGTATTTT
TRBV30,-,TRBJ1-3,-,CAWSVLVSPGNTIYF,TGTGCCTGGAGTGTACTCGTCTCACCTGGAAACACCATATATTTT
TRBV7-9,few,TRBJ2-3,TRBD2,CASTPGRVSTDTQYF,TGTGCCAGCACCCCGGGGAGGGTCAGCACAGATACGCAGTATTTT
TRBV12-3/TRBV12-4,-,TRBJ1-4,-,CASSFRGDEKLFF,TGTGCCAGCAGTTTTCGAGGGGATGAAAAACTGTTTTTT
TRBV19,-,TRBJ2-1,TRBD2,CASSKLSGSGGYEQFF,TGTGCCAGTAGTAAACTTAGCGGGAGTGGGGGGTATGAGCAGTTCTTC
TRBV5-1,few,TRBJ1-1,TRBD1,CASSSQGAENTEAFF,TGCGCCAGCAGCTCACAGGGGGCTGAGAACACTGAAGCTTTCTTT
TRBV10-3,-,TRBJ1-1,-,CAISLKGENTEAFF,TGTGCCATCAGTCTAAAAGGTGAGAACACTGAAGCTTTCTTT
TRBV6-5,-,TRBJ2-4,-,CASSYQQGRGAKNIQYF,TGTGCCAGCAGTTACCAACAGGGTAGAGGCGCCAAAAACATTCAGTACTTC
TRBV6-6,few,TRBJ1-1,-,CASSYSGPEAFF,TGTGCCAGCAGTTACTCGGGACCTGAAGCTTTCTTT
TRBV5-1,few,TRBJ1-4,-,CASSLVAAPINEKLFF,TGCGCCAGCAGCTTAGTTGCTGCCCCCATAAATGAAAAACTGTTTTTT
TRBV10-3,-,TRBJ2-3,-,CAIQRGTDTQYF,TGTGCCATCCAAAGGGGCACAGATACGCAGTATTTT
TRBV15,-,TRBJ2-5,-,CATSRHRDQETQYF,TGTGCCACCAGCAGACACCGGGACCAAGAGACCCAGTACTTC
TRBV7-9,few,TRBJ1-6,-,CASSSTGTTNSPLHF,TGTGCCAGCAGCTCAACCGGGACCACTAATTCACCCCTCCACTTT
TRBV5-1,-,TRBJ2-5,TRBD2,CASSSPSGTKETQYF,TGCGCCAGCAGCAGCCCTAGCGGGACGAAAGAGACCCAGTACTTC
TRBV20-1,once,TRBJ2-7,TRBD2,CSSIRTSGTYEQYF,TGCAGTTCTATCCGGACTAGCGGGACCTACGAGCAGTACTTC
TRBV18,once,TRBJ2-3,-,CASSLSSLNTDTQYF,TGTGCCAGCTCACTTTCCAGTCTCAACACAGATACGCAGTATTTT
TRBV12-3/TRBV12-4,few,TRBJ2-5,TRBD2,CASMTSGGAETQYF,TGTGCCTCGATGACTAGCGGGGGGGCCGAGACCCAGTACTTC
TRBV7-9,few,TRBJ2-3,-,CASSLGVSPVADTQYF,TGTGCCAGCAGCTTGGGGGTGTCTCCGGTGGCAGATACGCAGTATTTT
TRBV15,-,TRBJ2-1,-,CATSRGADEQFF,TGTGCCACCAGCAGGGGAGCGGATGAGCAGTTCTTC
TRBV18,-,TRBJ2-7,TRBD2,CASSPRHTGLAGAYEQYF,TGTGCCAGCTCACCACGACATACTGGACTAGCGGGGGCCTACGAGCAGTACTTC
TRBV12-3/TRBV12-4,-,TRBJ2-3,-,CASRASVANTQYF,TGTGCCAGCAGGGCTAGCGTCGCGAATACGCAGTATTTT
TRBV18,few,TRBJ1-4,-,CASSPPGITSEKLVF,TGTGCCAGCTCACCTCCGGGAATTACTTCGGAAAAACTGGTTTTT
TRBV29-1,-,TRBJ2-2,TRBD1,CSVDRGTGELFF,TGCAGCGTGGACAGGGGGACCGGGGAGCTGTTTTTT